Listed below are T cell receptor beta chains from one sample, sequenced in a study of blood T cell repertoires in COVID-19. The method was immunoSEQ multiplex PCR; TCRdb's version includes in-frame clones alone and lacks a portion of them. The sample includes 150,000 to 200,000 clones, around 76% seen only once; the top ten take about 8%. Sequencing was carried out using peripheral blood. Source of these receptors: an older woman with COVID-19, enrolled during active disease. Both conserved end residues are part of each CDR3. A D gene is named only where the DNA matches it firmly. Size is omitted from some rows. Given values are once, few, many or a class for expanded clones.

j_gene: TRBJ2-1
abundance: medium-sized
v_gene: TRBV6-4
d_gene: TRBD2
CDR3aa: CASSEASGGAHEQFF

j_gene: TRBJ2-2
abundance: .
v_gene: TRBV19
d_gene: .
CDR3aa: CASSNQGAGGELFF

j_gene: TRBJ2-7
abundance: once
v_gene: TRBV5-4
d_gene: .
CDR3aa: CASSLLQESYEQYF

j_gene: TRBJ1-5
abundance: once
v_gene: TRBV6-6
d_gene: .
CDR3aa: CASSYSMRGGNQPQHF

j_gene: TRBJ1-1
abundance: .
v_gene: TRBV18
d_gene: TRBD1
CDR3aa: CASSLIPRRQGANTEAFF

j_gene: TRBJ2-1
abundance: .
v_gene: TRBV19
d_gene: TRBD1
CDR3aa: CASRIDRGRDNEQFF

j_gene: TRBJ2-1
abundance: few
v_gene: TRBV15
d_gene: .
CDR3aa: CATSRGPGPQFF

j_gene: TRBJ1-2
abundance: .
v_gene: TRBV19
d_gene: .
CDR3aa: CASSMSLPDYGYTF

j_gene: TRBJ1-1
abundance: .
v_gene: TRBV19
d_gene: .
CDR3aa: CASSMLGRQASTEAFF

j_gene: TRBJ1-5
abundance: .
v_gene: TRBV7-6
d_gene: .
CDR3aa: CASSLTGSNQPQHF

j_gene: TRBJ1-3
abundance: .
v_gene: TRBV6-5
d_gene: TRBD1
CDR3aa: CASSLRTGAVGNTIYF

j_gene: TRBJ2-4
abundance: .
v_gene: TRBV18
d_gene: .
CDR3aa: CASSPPSLAKNIQYF

j_gene: TRBJ2-3
abundance: .
v_gene: TRBV28
d_gene: TRBD1
CDR3aa: CASSLGGQGDTQYF

j_gene: TRBJ1-2
abundance: .
v_gene: TRBV18
d_gene: .
CDR3aa: CASSPRRDEGYTF

j_gene: TRBJ2-1
abundance: .
v_gene: TRBV28
d_gene: .
CDR3aa: CASSSVDRRTYNEQFF

j_gene: TRBJ2-1
abundance: .
v_gene: TRBV6-5
d_gene: .
CDR3aa: CASGGWENNEQFF

j_gene: TRBJ1-2
abundance: once
v_gene: TRBV27
d_gene: .
CDR3aa: CASSPSVGHQNYGYTF

j_gene: TRBJ2-7
abundance: .
v_gene: TRBV3-1/TRBV3-2
d_gene: .
CDR3aa: CASSQAGTQYF

j_gene: TRBJ2-7
abundance: .
v_gene: TRBV25-1
d_gene: TRBD1
CDR3aa: CASRDRISYEQYF

j_gene: TRBJ2-5
abundance: .
v_gene: TRBV7-8
d_gene: TRBD1
CDR3aa: CASSVRGNQETQYF

j_gene: TRBJ1-6
abundance: .
v_gene: TRBV25-1
d_gene: .
CDR3aa: CASSGPGFQNSPLHF

j_gene: TRBJ2-1
abundance: .
v_gene: TRBV5-4
d_gene: TRBD2
CDR3aa: CASSVPSGGPYNEQFF

j_gene: TRBJ1-5
abundance: many
v_gene: TRBV3-1/TRBV3-2
d_gene: .
CDR3aa: CASSQDLFQPQHF

j_gene: TRBJ2-5
abundance: many
v_gene: TRBV3-1/TRBV3-2
d_gene: TRBD2
CDR3aa: CASSQSSGEGETQYF

j_gene: TRBJ2-3
abundance: .
v_gene: TRBV5-1
d_gene: TRBD2
CDR3aa: CASSLDGALAGGADTQYF

j_gene: TRBJ1-4
abundance: .
v_gene: TRBV30
d_gene: TRBD1
CDR3aa: CAWNGQGATNEKLFF

j_gene: TRBJ1-1
abundance: .
v_gene: TRBV29-1
d_gene: TRBD1
CDR3aa: CSVAPRGDTEAFF

j_gene: TRBJ1-2
abundance: .
v_gene: TRBV7-8
d_gene: .
CDR3aa: CASSPGTNGYTF